The text below deals with one T cell receptor (beta chain). TCRdb keeps only in-frame clones here, not all; method: immunoSEQ multiplex PCR. The repertoire holds approximately 22,000 clones, with about 90% as singletons. The sample is drawn from a study of blood T cell repertoires in COVID-19. Across the whole study: Samples representing acute and convalescent COVID-19 were sourced from the United States, Italy and Spain.

Trimming removed 1 base from V and 1 base from J; junction bases left unmatched: 4. This CDR3 region has 15 residues. Germline CDR1 and CDR2: SGHVS and FQNEAQ. Material: peripheral blood. This TCR derives from a woman between 65 and 79 years old with active COVID-19. The chain is built from TRBV7-8 and TRBJ2-7; 7 nucleotides line up with TRBD2. The CDR3 region has the DNA TGTGCCAGCAGCTTAGTACTAGCGCCTTCCTACGAGCAGTACTTC. Protein: CASSLVLAPSYEQYF.